Listed below are T cell receptor beta chains from one sample, sequenced in a study of blood T cell repertoires in COVID-19. Generated by immunoSEQ multiplex PCR, the TCRdb table keeps only in-frame clones and is missing some. The repertoire has approximately 120,000 clones, approximately 80% of them found once; the top ten carry 20% to 25%. Material: peripheral blood. All receptors derive from a human donor in a cohort sampled during active COVID-19. Each CDR3 is given with its conserved first and last residue. Fields, in order: J gene, clone size, V gene, D gene, CDR3 protein, CDR3 DNA. A D gene is named only where the DNA matches it firmly. Some rows mark clone size as missing; the rest say once, few, many or name a class of expanded clone.

J gene: TRBJ1-1; clone size: NA; V gene: TRBV10-3; D gene: NA; CDR3 protein: CAITDMNTEAFF; CDR3 DNA: TGTGCCATCACAGACATGAACACTGAAGCTTTCTTT
J gene: TRBJ2-1; clone size: NA; V gene: TRBV6-5; D gene: NA; CDR3 protein: CASSYGLSSYNEQFF; CDR3 DNA: TGTGCCAGCAGTTACGGACTGAGCTCCTACAATGAGCAGTTCTTC
J gene: TRBJ2-6; clone size: NA; V gene: TRBV7-9; D gene: TRBD1; CDR3 protein: CASSLAGTASSGANVLTF; CDR3 DNA: TGTGCCAGCAGCTTGGCCGGGACAGCTTCCTCTGGGGCCAACGTCCTGACTTTC
J gene: TRBJ2-1; clone size: NA; V gene: TRBV7-2; D gene: TRBD2; CDR3 protein: CASSLDGTNTYNEQFF; CDR3 DNA: TGTGCCAGCAGCTTAGATGGGACTAACACCTACAATGAGCAGTTCTTC
J gene: TRBJ2-3; clone size: NA; V gene: TRBV5-4; D gene: NA; CDR3 protein: CASSLELADTDTQYF; CDR3 DNA: TGTGCCAGCAGCTTGGAACTAGCAGACACAGATACGCAGTATTTT
J gene: TRBJ2-7; clone size: many; V gene: TRBV4-3; D gene: NA; CDR3 protein: CASSQGGGQYEQYF; CDR3 DNA: TGCGCCAGCAGCCAAGGGGGCGGCCAGTACGAGCAGTACTTC
J gene: TRBJ2-1; clone size: NA; V gene: TRBV7-2; D gene: TRBD2; CDR3 protein: CASRSGLATNEQFF; CDR3 DNA: TGTGCCAGCAGGTCGGGACTAGCGACCAATGAGCAGTTCTTC
J gene: TRBJ1-2; clone size: once; V gene: TRBV5-6; D gene: NA; CDR3 protein: CASSPGSYGYTF; CDR3 DNA: TGTGCCAGCAGCCCGGGATCTTATGGCTACACCTTC
J gene: TRBJ2-2; clone size: NA; V gene: TRBV6-4; D gene: TRBD2; CDR3 protein: CASSASGGFANTGELFF; CDR3 DNA: TGTGCCAGCAGTGCTAGCGGGGGATTCGCGAACACCGGGGAGCTGTTTTTT
J gene: TRBJ2-3; clone size: NA; V gene: TRBV20-1; D gene: TRBD2; CDR3 protein: CSASPTFSGRTDTQYF; CDR3 DNA: TGCAGTGCTAGTCCCACGTTTAGCGGGAGAACAGATACGCAGTATTTT
J gene: TRBJ2-1; clone size: NA; V gene: TRBV24-1; D gene: TRBD1; CDR3 protein: CATSEPLPGQGVNEQFF; CDR3 DNA: TGTGCCACCAGTGAACCGCTCCCGGGACAGGGGGTGAATGAGCAGTTCTTC
J gene: TRBJ2-1; clone size: NA; V gene: TRBV27; D gene: NA; CDR3 protein: CASSSPSSGAEQFF; CDR3 DNA: TGTGCCAGCAGTTCCCCCTCCAGTGGGGCTGAGCAGTTCTTC
J gene: TRBJ1-2; clone size: few; V gene: TRBV11-2; D gene: NA; CDR3 protein: CASSRLGRRGEGYTF; CDR3 DNA: TGTGCCAGCAGCCGTCTGGGACGGCGGGGAGAAGGCTACACCTTC
J gene: TRBJ1-4; clone size: NA; V gene: TRBV29-1; D gene: NA; CDR3 protein: CSVSSTGRANEKLFF; CDR3 DNA: TGCAGCGTTAGTTCTACAGGGCGAGCTAATGAAAAACTGTTTTTT